A selection of T cell receptor beta chains follows, all from one sample in a study of blood T cells in healthy people across ages. TCRdb reprocessed the 5' RACE reads with MiXCR, giving one entry per CDR3 protein. Of over 1,500,000 distinct CDR3 sequences listed, about 50% are singletons. Sample: blood. These receptors originate from a woman in her thirties or forties in good health. Each CDR3 is given with its conserved first and last residue. Some rows have no size entry. The others give once, few or many, or a class for an expanded clone.

clone_size,v_call,cdr3_aa
-,TRBV13,CASSSRLAGSSYNEQFF
few,TRBV6-2/TRBV6-3,CASSKTSGGAGYNEQFF
-,TRBV11-3,CASSFRGGQENEQFF
-,TRBV25-1,CASSDLGGPYEQFF
-,TRBV28,CASGIAGGLNEQFF
few,TRBV20-1,CSADGERSYEQYF
few,TRBV4-3,CASSQSLAGGLRNEQFF
-,TRBV20-1,CSAIPGQLLSSYNEQFF
-,TRBV27,CASSPRTGTGGFYEQYF
few,TRBV12-3/TRBV12-4,CASSLGGRGLETQYF
few,TRBV29-1,CSVLRSNYGYTF
-,TRBV20-1,CSAVNRDRVFETQYF
few,TRBV27,CASSFFTGELFF
-,TRBV6-5,CASSYLLAGASYNEQYF
-,TRBV6-5,CASSRGLGGSGYTF
-,TRBV6-2/TRBV6-3,CASSRTGTVSYEQYF
-,TRBV10-3,CATEDGSDEQFF
-,TRBV7-2,CASSLGQRFQETQYF
once,TRBV7-2,CASSRRTTAYNEQFF
-,TRBV2,CASWTGDTDEQFF
-,TRBV5-1,CASSLGNGNTIYF
-,TRBV12-3/TRBV12-4,CASSRTGGDYGELFF
-,TRBV6-1,CASTGGGNEKLFF
few,TRBV9,CASSVALGGPSDNEQFF
-,TRBV1,CTSSSPGEQYF
few,TRBV5-1,CASRLRADPSTDTQYF
-,TRBV28,CASSITTSGETQYF
once,TRBV6-6,CASSPRTGGLGEQYF
-,TRBV29-1,CSAAYRGETQYF
-,TRBV24-1,CATSDLGQGRDTQYF
-,TRBV6-5,CASRPGQGAREKLFF
few,TRBV29-1,CSFGPGQINYGYTF
-,TRBV10-3,CAISGLSTDTQYF
-,TRBV28,CASSLWAITAYEQYF
-,TRBV4-3,CASSQDWASGVPYEQYF
few,TRBV28,CASSLTDRYIHEQYF
-,TRBV11-2,CASSLGRGPTDTQYF
-,TRBV6-2/TRBV6-3,CASRPTGVGADTQYF
-,TRBV4-2,CASSHMTSGENNEQFF
-,TRBV15,CATSSPGQGMEGYTF
-,TRBV20-1,CSARGRLGAAYNEQFF
many,TRBV6-2/TRBV6-3,CASSPTGRGRVQFF
-,TRBV6-5,CASSYSYSQETQYF
-,TRBV2,CVSCAGGASNQPQHF
-,TRBV7-2,CASSSLMYGYTF
-,TRBV6-5,CASRRDRVEETQYF
-,TRBV5-1,CASSFRNRDGETQYF
-,TRBV28,CASSLRTGVGTEAFF
many,TRBV29-1,CSAGGVAKNIQYF
-,TRBV6-6,CASSYWTTPTTDTQYF
few,TRBV7-9,CASSAQTATYEQYF
-,TRBV27,CAGSLGGLTYEQYF